These 32 T cell receptor beta chains were sequenced from one sample in a study of brain T cells in children with intractable seizures. Time point given: blood from clinic visit 5 months post-surgery; TSC patient then seizure free. Using immunoSEQ multiplex PCR, the repertoire was profiled, and TCRdb retains in-frame clones only, with some absent. The sample has about 340,000 clones, roughly 92% seen once; the top ten hold about 5.8%. Sequenced material: peripheral blood, taken less than 6 months after surgery. These receptors were collected from a boy under three years old with tuberous sclerosis and intractable seizures.

J is TRBJ2-7 and V is TRBV27; 8 bases are a match to TRBD2. This CDR3 region has 14 residues. The V segment lost 6 bases and the J segment 2 bases; nucleotides outside the gene matches: 6. Per germline, CDR1 MNHEY and CDR2 SMNVEV (reference sequence). The CDR3 is CASSFGGAAYEQYF. Here the CDR3 DNA reads TGTGCCAGCAGCTTCGGGGGGGCCGCCTACGAGCAGTACTTC.

The chain couples TRBV24-1 to TRBJ2-1; a weak D match, TRBD1 (6 bases). Germline values: CDR1 KGHDR, CDR2 SFDVKD. CDR3 length equals 14 residues. Trimming removed 12 bases from V and 0 bases from J, with 14 bases in between. The CDR3 spells CAGFTRGSYNEQFF. The CDR3 nucleotides read TGTGCCGGCTTTACCAGGGGCTCCTACAATGAGCAGTTCTTC.

This chain connects TRBV19 to TRBJ1-5; 8 bases match TRBD1. CDR3 length: 19 amino acids. CDR1 is LNHDA, CDR2 SQIVND, per germline (reference sequence). With V trimmed by 5 bases and J by 9 bases, 24 bases remained unmatched. For the CDR3, the DNA is TGTGCCAGTAGTTCACACTCAGGGGGCGGGAGCATAGCAATCAGGCCCCAGCATTTT. Its translation is CASSSHSGGGSIAIRPQHF.

The rearrangement joins TRBV5-1 to TRBJ1-1; a weak D match, TRBD1 (6 bases). V gave up 10 bases and J gave up 7 bases, with 20 bases separating them. CDR3 length: 13 amino acids. The germline CDR1 and CDR2 sequences are SGHRS and YFSETQ. The CDR3 sequence is CALRVTGAIEAFF. For the CDR3, the DNA is TGCGCCCTTCGGGTTACGGGGGCAATTGAAGCTTTCTTT.

The sample holds one count of this clone. The chain has TRBV30 and TRBJ2-3; D may be TRBD2 (6 bases). Germline loops: CDR1 GTSNPN, CDR2 SVGIG (reference sequence). This CDR3 has 16 residues. Trimming cost V 4 bases and J 3 bases, with 20 bases left between them. The CDR3 sequence is CAWNTGVQGRTDTQYF. The CDR3 bases are TGTGCCTGGAACACGGGGGTCCAGGGTAGGACAGATACGCAGTATTTT. The variable domain in full, completed from reference TRBV30 and TRBJ2-3, reads SQTIHQWPATLVQPVGSPLSLECTVEGTSNPNLYWYRQAAGRGLQLLFYSVGIGQISSEVPQNLSASRPQDRQFILSSKKLLLSDSGFYLCAWNTGVQGRTDTQYFGPGTRLTVL.

This rearrangement joins TRBV2 to TRBJ2-1; the match to TRBD1 covers 8 bases. Germline V gives CDR1 SNHLY, CDR2 FYNNEI. The CDR3 has 12 residues. With 11 bases clipped from V and 4 bases from J, the junction kept 4 bases outside the gene matches. CDR3 in DNA: TGTGCCGGGACAGGATTATACAATGAGCAGTTCTTC. It is translated as CAGTGLYNEQFF.

This chain links TRBV28 with TRBJ2-7, with a possible D match to TRBD1 (5 bases). The CDR3 totals 15 residues. Per germline, CDR1 MDHEN and CDR2 SYDVKM. V lost 5 bases to trimming and J lost 2 bases, with 16 bases between them. CDR3 region: CASSPNLGQTYEQYF. CDR3 coding DNA: TGTGCCAGCAGTCCGAACCTCGGACAAACCTACGAGCAGTACTTC.

In its sample, this clone was seen once. The chain carries TRBV12-5 and TRBJ2-3; 8 bases match TRBD2. CDR1 LGHNT and CDR2 FRNRAP come from the germline V gene. The CDR3 spans 16 residues. Losses at the gene ends were 6 bases for V and 4 bases for J; bases not matched to a gene: 12. CDR3 bases: TGTGCTAGTGGCCGCCGTGGGACTAGGTTTCCAGATACGCAGTATTTT. The encoded protein is CASGRRGTRFPDTQYF.

The chain joins TRBV2 to TRBJ1-4; 9 nucleotides match TRBD1. The J segment lost 8 bases and the V segment lost 8 bases, leaving 12 bases of the junction unmatched. The V gene's germline CDR1 is SNHLY and CDR2 FYNNEI. There are 15 residues in the CDR3. The CDR3 region has the DNA TGTGCCAGCGTCCCTACAGGGGGCGGGAAGGAAAAACTGTTTTTT. It codes for CASVPTGGGKEKLFF.

V and J are TRBV25-1 and TRBJ1-5; no definite D call. This CDR3 has 15 residues. V was trimmed by 1 base and J by 10 bases, leaving 17 bases between them. Germline V gives CDR1 MGHDK, CDR2 SYGVNS. The chain's CDR3 is CASSELEQPPAPQHF. DNA for the CDR3: TGTGCCAGCAGTGAATTAGAACAGCCCCCAGCACCCCAGCATTTT.

This chain links TRBV6-5 with TRBJ2-7; 9 bases are shared with TRBD1. The length of the CDR3 is 15 residues. J was trimmed by 2 bases and V by 5 bases; bases with no gene match: 7. CDR1 is MNHEY, CDR2 SVGAGI, per germline. For the CDR3, the DNA is TGTGCCAGCAGTACCCGGGACAGGGTAACCTACGAGCAGTACTTC. Encoded protein: CASSTRDRVTYEQYF.

The gene calls are TRBV29-1 and TRBJ2-2, with D perhaps being TRBD1 or TRBD2 (5 bases each). This CDR3 is built from 13 residues. V lost 5 bases and J 3 bases, leaving 10 bases between the germline ends. Looked up from germline, CDR1 is SQVTM and CDR2 is ANQGSEA. The CDR3 DNA follows: TGCAGCGTTTGGGACGGAGACACCGGGGAGCTGTTTTTT. Translated: CSVWDGDTGELFF.

This chain links TRBV10-3 with TRBJ1-6; 9 bases fit TRBD1. The CDR3 sequence is 15 residues long. Germline CDR1 is ENHRY and CDR2 is SYGVKD. The V segment lost 6 bases and the J segment 6 bases; nucleotides outside the gene matches: 6. The CDR3 sequence is CAIREGTGINSPLHF. In DNA, the CDR3 is TGTGCCATCAGAGAAGGGACAGGGATTAATTCACCCCTCCACTTT.

This rearrangement joins TRBV28 to TRBJ2-7; D may be TRBD1 (6 bases). V was shortened by 2 bases and J by 4 bases, with 15 bases between the two germline ends. The length of the CDR3 is 15 residues. From germline, CDR1 is MDHEN and CDR2 SYDVKM. CDR3 sequence (DNA): TGTGCCAGCAGTTTAGTGTGGACAGTTGTATACGAGCAGTACTTC. Amino acid sequence: CASSLVWTVVYEQYF.

The V call is TRBV28, the J call TRBJ1-2; 7 bases match TRBD1. Trimming removed 1 base from V and 0 bases from J; junction bases left unmatched: 2. Germline CDR1 reads MDHEN; CDR2 reads SYDVKM. The CDR3 extends over 15 amino acids. The CDR3 is CASSLFQGANYGYTF. The DNA of the CDR3 is TGTGCCAGCAGTTTATTTCAGGGGGCTAACTATGGCTACACCTTC.

This sequence joins TRBV4-1 and TRBJ1-3, with D perhaps matching TRBD1 (5 bases). The length of the CDR3 is 19 residues. Trimming removed 0 bases from V and 0 bases from J, with 18 bases in between. Germline-derived CDR1 and CDR2 are MGHRA and YSYEKL. CDR3 sequence: CASSQDSQGRPNSGNTIYF. Written as DNA, the CDR3 is TGCGCCAGCAGCCAAGATTCCCAGGGAAGACCGAACTCTGGAAACACCATATATTTT.

The rearrangement uses TRBV18 and TRBJ1-4, with a tentative D call TRBD1 (5 bases). CDR1 is KGHSH and CDR2 is LQKENI in the germline V gene. The CDR3 is 17 amino acids. V was pared by 3 bases and J by 0 bases, with 14 bases between. The CDR3 DNA sequence: TGTGCCAGCTCACCGGGGACGTCGGTACCAACTAATGAAAAACTGTTTTTT. As protein: CASSPGTSVPTNEKLFF.

This clone appeared a few times. The chain couples TRBV4-1 to TRBJ2-1; tentative D call: TRBD1 (5 bases). V was cut by 0 bases and J by 7 bases, with 10 bases left in between. CDR3 length equals 14 residues. Germline V lookup: CDR1 MGHRA, CDR2 YSYEKL. The CDR3 loop reads CASSQEVRENEQFF. DNA of the CDR3: TGCGCCAGCAGCCAAGAGGTCAGGGAAAATGAGCAGTTCTTC.

The V call is TRBV4-1, the J call TRBJ2-7, with D possibly being TRBD1 (5 bases). CDR3 size: 15 residues. The germline V and J ends were trimmed by 0 bases and 2 bases, with 11 bases remaining between them. Germline V gene lookup returns CDR1 MGHRA and CDR2 YSYEKL. The CDR3 here is CASSQDQGRPYEQYF. In DNA form, the CDR3 reads TGCGCCAGCAGCCAAGATCAGGGCAGGCCCTACGAGCAGTACTTC.

V usage is TRBV3-1 (or the pseudogene TRBV3-2) and J usage is TRBJ2-1, with D tentatively TRBD2 (6 bases). V was cut by 5 bases and J by 6 bases, with 23 bases left in between. This CDR3 has 17 amino acids. CDR1 LGHDT and CDR2 YNNKEL come from the germline V gene (reference sequence). The CDR3 loop reads CASSSFWGFQEGNEQFF. Written as DNA, the CDR3 is TGTGCCAGCAGCTCGTTCTGGGGATTTCAGGAGGGCAATGAGCAGTTCTTC.

The chain recombines TRBV30 with TRBJ2-5; D uncertain. Germline values: CDR1 GTSNPN, CDR2 SVGIG (reference sequence). The CDR3 is 14 residues long. V lost 0 bases, J lost 0 bases, and 8 bases lay in between. The chain's CDR3 is CAWSVSWYQETQYF. The DNA for the CDR3 is TGTGCCTGGAGTGTAAGCTGGTACCAAGAGACCCAGTACTTC.

V usage is TRBV29-1 and J usage is TRBJ2-3; 15 nucleotides match TRBD2. Germline CDR1 is SQVTM and CDR2 is ANQGSEA. V lost 5 bases, J lost 9 bases, and 3 bases stayed unmatched. This CDR3 has 13 amino acids. Here the CDR3 reads CSVWGTSGRTQYF. Written as DNA, the CDR3 is TGCAGCGTTTGGGGGACTAGCGGGAGGACGCAGTATTTT.

The V and J genes are TRBV3-1 (or the pseudogene TRBV3-2) and TRBJ2-5, with 13 nucleotides matching TRBD2. Germline assignment: CDR1 LGHDT and CDR2 YNNKEL (reference sequence). The CDR3 spans 16 residues. V gave up 5 bases and J gave up 5 bases; unmatched junction bases: 8. The CDR3 sequence is CASSDTSGGAWETQYF. The CDR3, as DNA: TGTGCCAGCAGCGATACTAGCGGGGGGGCCTGGGAGACCCAGTACTTC.

This clone appeared once. J is TRBJ2-1 and V is TRBV11-2, with a possible D match to TRBD1 (6 bases). CDR1 and CDR2 (germline): SGHAT, FQNNGV. Trimming removed 3 bases at V and 6 bases at J, with 9 bases between. The CDR3 extends over 13 amino acids. In DNA form, the CDR3 reads TGTGCCAGCAGCTTTAACAGGGTCAATGAGCAGTTCTTC. Translating gives CASSFNRVNEQFF.

The chain is built from TRBV7-9 and TRBJ2-7; 14 bases are a match to TRBD2. V lost 5 bases to trimming and J lost 3 bases; unmatched junction nucleotides: 3. Germline CDR1 SEHNR, CDR2 FQNEAQ (reference sequence). There are 15 residues in the CDR3. CDR3 residues: CASSPGLAGDYEQYF. CDR3 bases: TGTGCCAGCAGCCCGGGACTAGCGGGAGACTACGAGCAGTACTTC.

The rearrangement links TRBV18 to TRBJ2-3; the D gene could be TRBD1 or TRBD2 (5 bases each). The V gene's germline CDR1 is KGHSH and CDR2 LQKENI. The CDR3 is 14 amino acids. The V end lost 4 bases, the J end lost 2 bases, and 10 bases lay between the germline ends. The chain's CDR3 is CASSLTGATDTQYF. The CDR3 DNA follows: TGTGCCAGCTCACTGACCGGGGCCACAGATACGCAGTATTTT.

This sequence joins TRBV3-1 (or the pseudogene TRBV3-2) and TRBJ2-7; 11 nucleotides line up with TRBD1. Per the germline V gene, CDR1 is LGHDT and CDR2 is YNNKEL (reference sequence). This CDR3 has 16 residues. J gave up 0 bases and V 4 bases, and 5 bases lay outside the gene matches. The CDR3 sequence is CASSLTGTGGSYEQYF. The DNA of the CDR3 is TGTGCCAGCAGCCTTACGGGGACAGGGGGCTCCTACGAGCAGTACTTC.

J is TRBJ2-1 and V is TRBV4-1; tentative D call: TRBD2 (6 bases). The germline V gene has CDR1 MGHRA and CDR2 YSYEKL. V gave up 0 bases and J gave up 4 bases, with 13 bases separating them. This CDR3 comprises 16 residues. The CDR3 nucleotides read TGCGCCAGCAGCCAAGATTTCAGCGGGCTATACAATGAGCAGTTCTTC. Translating it yields CASSQDFSGLYNEQFF.

V and J are TRBV19 and TRBJ2-3; TRBD2 is a possible D gene (5 bases). CDR3 size: 19 residues. CDR1 is LNHDA, CDR2 SQIVND, per germline (reference sequence). Trimming shortened V by 3 bases and J by 2 bases, and 24 bases separated the two germline ends. CDR3 sequence reads: CASSIGFWRNGRNTDTQYF. The CDR3 bases are TGTGCCAGTAGTATCGGATTTTGGAGGAATGGTCGCAACACAGATACGCAGTATTTT.

This chain uses TRBV19 with TRBJ1-1; 9 bases match TRBD1. CDR3 length: 13 residues. The trim removed 11 bases at V and 1 base at J, leaving 5 bases unmatched. CDR1 and CDR2 from the germline V gene are LNHDA and SQIVND (reference sequence). The CDR3 loop is CAVKDRGNTEAFF. CDR3 in DNA: TGTGCCGTTAAGGACAGGGGGAACACTGAAGCTTTCTTT.

This chain joins TRBV2 and TRBJ1-3, with D unclear. Trimming shortened V by 6 bases and J by 1 base, and 16 bases separated the two germline ends. Germline V gives CDR1 SNHLY, CDR2 FYNNEI. The CDR3 totals 16 residues. The CDR3 DNA is TGTGCCAGCAGAATTTACAGCCTCAGGTCTGGAAACACCATATATTTT. Translating gives CASRIYSLRSGNTIYF.

The table lists this clone with a few counts. The chain uses TRBV7-2 and TRBJ1-6; tentatively, D is TRBD1 (6 bases). V shed 4 bases and J shed 10 bases, with 17 bases lying between them. Germline V lookup: CDR1 SGHTA, CDR2 FQGNSA. The CDR3 runs to 15 residues. The CDR3 reads CASSWGGGSGSPLHF. The CDR3 DNA reads as TGTGCCAGCAGCTGGGGAGGGGGTAGTGGATCACCCCTCCACTTT.